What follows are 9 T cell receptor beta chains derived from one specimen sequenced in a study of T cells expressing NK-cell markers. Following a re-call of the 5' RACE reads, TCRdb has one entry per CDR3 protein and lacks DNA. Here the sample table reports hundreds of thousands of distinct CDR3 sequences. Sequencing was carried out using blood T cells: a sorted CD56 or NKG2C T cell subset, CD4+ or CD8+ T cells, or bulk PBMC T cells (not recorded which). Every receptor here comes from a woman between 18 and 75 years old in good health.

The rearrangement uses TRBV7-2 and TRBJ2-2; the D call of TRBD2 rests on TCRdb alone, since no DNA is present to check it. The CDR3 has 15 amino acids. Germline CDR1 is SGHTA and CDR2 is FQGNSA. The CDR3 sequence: CASSLVGRGTGELFF.

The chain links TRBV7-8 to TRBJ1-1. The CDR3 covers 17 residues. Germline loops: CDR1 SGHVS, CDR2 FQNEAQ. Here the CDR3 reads CASRVDPGPRGDTEAFF.

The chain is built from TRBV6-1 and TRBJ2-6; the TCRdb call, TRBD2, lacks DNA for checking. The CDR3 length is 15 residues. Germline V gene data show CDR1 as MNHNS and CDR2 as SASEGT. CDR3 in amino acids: CASSEGGTGANVLTF.

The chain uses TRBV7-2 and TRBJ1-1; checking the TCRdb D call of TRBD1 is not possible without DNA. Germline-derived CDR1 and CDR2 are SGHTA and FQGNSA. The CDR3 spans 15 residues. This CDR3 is CASSFTGGKNTEAFF. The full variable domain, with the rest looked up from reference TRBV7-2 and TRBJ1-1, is GAGVSQSPSNKVTEKGKDVELRCDPISGHTALYWYRQSLGQGLEFLIYFQGNSAPDKSGLPSDRFSAERTGGSVSTLTIQRTQQEDSAVYLCASSFTGGKNTEAFFGQGTRLTVV.

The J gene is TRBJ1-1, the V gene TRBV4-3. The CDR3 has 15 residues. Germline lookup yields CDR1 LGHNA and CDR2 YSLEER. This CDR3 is CASSQGQEGNTEAFF.

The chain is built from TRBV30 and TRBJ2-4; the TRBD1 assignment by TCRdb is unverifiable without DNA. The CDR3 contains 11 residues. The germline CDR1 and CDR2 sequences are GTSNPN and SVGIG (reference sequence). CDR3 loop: CAWTGGDIQYF.

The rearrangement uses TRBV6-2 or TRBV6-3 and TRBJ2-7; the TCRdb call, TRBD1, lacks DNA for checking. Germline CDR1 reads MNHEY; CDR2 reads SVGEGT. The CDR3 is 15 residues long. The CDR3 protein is CASTTGTGVYYEQYF.

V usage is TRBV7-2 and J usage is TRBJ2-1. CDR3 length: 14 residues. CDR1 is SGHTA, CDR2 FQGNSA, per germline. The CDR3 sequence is CASSLALLGNEQFF.

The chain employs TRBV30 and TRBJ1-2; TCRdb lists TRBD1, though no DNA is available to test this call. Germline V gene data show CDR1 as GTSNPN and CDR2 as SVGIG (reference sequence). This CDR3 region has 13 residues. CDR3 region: CAWSGGGRYGYTF.